This TCR beta chain was found in a study of somatic mutations in cytotoxic T cells in rheumatoid arthritis. This CDR3 is 14 amino acids long. Deletions cut 9 bases from V and 0 bases from J, with 14 bases between. Germline V gives CDR1 LNHDA, CDR2 SQIVND (reference sequence). The data were produced by immunoSEQ multiplex PCR, yet TCRdb's version contains in-frame clones alone and is incomplete. Of around 16,000 clones listed, nearly 80% are singletons. The TCR was taken from an adult with rheumatoid arthritis. The V gene is TRBV19, the J gene TRBJ1-1; D might be TRBD1 (5 bases). The source material was CD8+ T cells sorted from blood. CDR3 bases: TGTGCCAGGATACTCAGGGATATGAACACTGAAGCTTTCTTT. Protein product: CARILRDMNTEAFF.